These 21 T cell receptor beta chains came from one sample sequenced in a study of blood T cell repertoires in COVID-19. Libraries were prepared by immunoSEQ multiplex PCR; TCRdb keeps only in-frame clonotypes and omits some of them. This repertoire shows 150,000 to 180,000 clones, around 85% found once; its top ten account for less than 30%. The sample taken for sequencing was peripheral blood. These TCRs come from a woman in her sixties with acute or convalescent COVID-19.

The CDR3 sequence: CASSFGQDYEQYV. In DNA form, the CDR3 reads TGTGCCAGCAGTTTTGGGCAGGACTACGAGCAGTACGTC. The chain links TRBV28 to TRBJ2-7; D remains ambiguous. The CDR3 covers 13 residues. V lost 3 bases to trimming and J lost 3 bases, with 9 bases between them. Germline V gives CDR1 MDHEN, CDR2 SYDVKM.

The chain couples TRBV19 to TRBJ1-2; D not certain. Trimming pared 6 bases from V and 2 bases from J, leaving 16 bases between. CDR3 length: 15 residues. Germline V gene lookup returns CDR1 LNHDA and CDR2 SQIVND (reference sequence). The CDR3 sequence is CASRVVGGGNYGYTF. The CDR3 DNA follows: TGTGCCAGTAGGGTCGTCGGTGGAGGAAACTATGGCTACACCTTC.

As to this clone: One junction end disagrees with the germline gene, perhaps due to a read error. The chain uses TRBV6-1 and TRBJ1-2; 9 bases are a match to TRBD1. CDR1 is MNHNS and CDR2 is SASEGT in the germline V gene. CDR3 length equals 16 residues. The CDR3 DNA sequence: TGTGCCAGCAGGGAAGTAACCGGGACAGGGAGCTATGGCTACACCTTC. Translation: CASREVTGTGSYGYTF.

This chain uses TRBV6-5 with TRBJ1-6, with TRBD1 matching 7 bases. The CDR3 contains 12 residues. The junction had 9 bases not matched to a gene; V was cut back by 5 bases and J by 17 bases. Per the germline V gene, CDR1 is MNHEY and CDR2 is SVGAGI. The CDR3 is CASSNTGATVHF. For the CDR3, the DNA is TGTGCCAGCAGTAACACAGGGGCTACTGTCCACTTT.

V usage is TRBV18 and J usage is TRBJ2-3, with TRBD2 matching 9 bases. The CDR3 contains 16 residues. The junction had 6 bases not matched to a gene; V was cut back by 0 bases and J by 5 bases. From germline, CDR1 is KGHSH and CDR2 LQKENI. The CDR3 reads CASSPPAGGPKDTQYF. CDR3 bases: TGTGCCAGCTCACCACCGGCGGGGGGGCCGAAAGATACGCAGTATTTT.

V is TRBV15 and J is TRBJ1-2; no definite D call. The CDR3 covers 15 residues. Germline V CDR1 and CDR2: LNHNV, YYDKDF (reference sequence). With 1 base removed from V and 2 bases from J, the gap between germline ends came to 11 bases. Written as DNA, the CDR3 is TGTGCCACCAGCAGAGGGAACAGTCCAAACTATGGCTACACCTTC. It yields the protein CATSRGNSPNYGYTF. Full variable domain (missing parts from reference TRBV15 and TRBJ1-2): DAMVIQNPRYQVTQFGKPVTLSCSQTLNHNVMYWYQQKSSQAPKLLFHYYDKDFNNEADTPDNFQSRRPNTSFCFLDIRSPGLGDTAMYLCATSRGNSPNYGYTFGSGTRLTVV.

This chain uses TRBV5-1 with TRBJ1-6, with 10 positions matching TRBD1. The CDR3 runs 15 residues. In germline, CDR1 is SGHRS, CDR2 YFSETQ. The V segment lost 0 bases and the J segment 10 bases; nucleotides outside the gene matches: 4. The CDR3 loop reads CASSLAGTGVSPLHF. In DNA, the CDR3 is TGCGCCAGCAGCTTGGCTGGGACAGGGGTATCACCCCTCCACTTT.

CDR3 sequence: CASSDRGRVDEKLFF. The CDR3 nucleotides read TGTGCCAGCAGCGACAGGGGGAGAGTAGATGAAAAACTGTTTTTT. This chain links TRBV7-9 with TRBJ1-4; 9 bases line up with TRBD1. V lost 5 bases and J lost 6; bases outside the gene matches: 7. The germline V gene encodes CDR1 SEHNR and CDR2 FQNEAQ (reference sequence). The CDR3 loop spans 15 amino acids.

The chain is built from TRBV19 and TRBJ1-6; D might be TRBD1 (5 bases). Looked up from germline, CDR1 is LNHDA and CDR2 is SQIVND (reference sequence). CDR3 length: 14 residues. Trimming took 3 bases from V and 3 from J, leaving 6 bases between them. CDR3 coding DNA: TGTGCCAGTAGTATGGACAACTATAATTCACCCCTCCACTTT. This codes for CASSMDNYNSPLHF. The variable domain in full, with the rest retrieved from reference TRBV19 and TRBJ1-6, is DGGITQSPKYLFRKEGQNVTLSCEQNLNHDAMYWYRQDPGQGLRLIYYSQIVNDFQKGDIAEGYSVSREKKESFPLTVTSAQKNPTAFYLCASSMDNYNSPLHFGNGTRLTVT.

V gene TRBV11-2 combines with J gene TRBJ2-3; the match to TRBD2 covers 8 bases. CDR1 SGHAT and CDR2 FQNNGV come from the germline V gene. The junction had 10 bases not matched to a gene; V was cut back by 3 bases and J by 5 bases. The CDR3 has 16 amino acids. CDR3 residues: CASSFGAGDLVDTQYF. CDR3 sequence (DNA): TGTGCCAGCAGCTTCGGAGCGGGGGATTTGGTAGATACGCAGTATTTT.

The chain couples TRBV4-1 to TRBJ2-1; the D gene is possibly TRBD1 (5 bases). Germline CDR1 is MGHRA and CDR2 is YSYEKL. The CDR3 contains 15 residues. The germline V and J ends were trimmed by 1 base and 4 bases, with 11 bases remaining between them. Here the CDR3 reads CASSQGQPGYNEQFF. CDR3 bases: TGCGCCAGCAGCCAAGGACAGCCAGGGTACAATGAGCAGTTCTTC.

J is TRBJ1-6 and V is TRBV21-1; TRBD1, the D gene given by the table, was not confirmed from the DNA. TRBV21-1 is annotated as a pseudogene. The CDR3 runs to 18 residues. The CDR3 DNA follows: TGTGCCAGCAGCAAAAACTTCAGAGGGGACAGGAACTGTTCACCCCTCCACTTT. As protein: CASSKNFRGDRNCSPLHF.

This sequence joins TRBV11-2 and TRBJ1-6; TRBD1 might be the D (5 bases). The CDR3 runs 15 residues. The germline V and J ends were trimmed by 5 bases and 4 bases, with 12 bases remaining between them. Germline V gives CDR1 SGHAT, CDR2 FQNNGV. The CDR3, as DNA: TGTGCCAGCAGCCCCCAGGGATTATATAATTCACCCCTCCACTTT. It is translated as CASSPQGLYNSPLHF. Complete variable domain (other parts from reference TRBV11-2 and TRBJ1-6): EAGVAQSPRYKIIEKRQSVAFWCNPISGHATLYWYQQILGQGPKLLIQFQNNGVVDDSQLPKDRFSAERLKGVDSTLKIQPAKLEDSAVYLCASSPQGLYNSPLHFGNGTRLTVT.

The chain is built from TRBV4-1 and TRBJ2-5, with 8 positions matching TRBD2. The CDR3 covers 15 residues. Germline V gene data show CDR1 as MGHRA and CDR2 as YSYEKL. The trim removed 4 bases at V and 5 bases at J, leaving 9 bases unmatched. The CDR3 region has the DNA TGCGCCAGCAGCCCAGCGGGGAGCGGGGGTGAGACCCAGTACTTC. This codes for CASSPAGSGGETQYF.

The chain couples TRBV4-1 to TRBJ1-2, with 10 bases lining up with TRBD1. After removal of 0 bases from V and 4 bases from J, the junction contained 5 bases not matched to a gene. CDR1 MGHRA and CDR2 YSYEKL come from the germline V gene. The CDR3 has 16 amino acids. Here the CDR3 DNA reads TGCGCCAGCAGCCAAGATCTGGGACAGGGGTTCTATGGCTACACCTTC. It translates to CASSQDLGQGFYGYTF.

The rearrangement joins TRBV11-2 to TRBJ2-3, with a tentative D call TRBD1 (6 bases). Germline CDR1 reads SGHAT; CDR2 reads FQNNGV. The CDR3 totals 13 residues. Trimming cost V 3 bases and J 3 bases, with 7 bases left between them. CDR3 nucleotide sequence: TGTGCCAGCAGCTTGCAGGGGACAGATACGCAGTATTTT. Its protein is CASSLQGTDTQYF.

This sequence joins TRBV6-5 and TRBJ1-6; weak D call: TRBD1 (6 bases). CDR3 size: 15 residues. Trimming cost V 8 bases and J 7 bases, with 18 bases left between them. Germline CDR1 is MNHEY and CDR2 is SVGAGI. The CDR3 region is CASRTEGGRNSPLHF. CDR3 coding DNA: TGTGCCAGCCGAACGGAGGGGGGGCGGAATTCACCCCTCCACTTT.

The J gene is TRBJ2-4, the V gene TRBV11-2; 12 nucleotides match TRBD2. J gave up 8 bases and V 4 bases, and 15 bases lay outside the gene matches. Germline V CDR1 and CDR2: SGHAT, FQNNGV. The CDR3 runs 18 residues. The CDR3 region is CASSWPRLAGVPRDIQYF. Written as DNA, the CDR3 is TGTGCCAGCAGCTGGCCCCGACTAGCGGGGGTCCCTAGGGACATTCAGTACTTC.

J is TRBJ2-1 and V is TRBV10-3; D may be TRBD2 (6 bases). Looked up from germline, CDR1 is ENHRY and CDR2 is SYGVKD. V shed 7 bases and J shed 6 bases, with 13 bases lying between them. This CDR3 has 13 amino acids. CDR3: CAIMGGLRNEQFF. The CDR3 DNA reads TGTGCCATCATGGGGGGACTGCGCAATGAGCAGTTCTTC.

The chain recombines TRBV2 with TRBJ2-1, with a tentative D call TRBD2 (7 bases). Germline lookup yields CDR1 SNHLY and CDR2 FYNNEI. V was cut by 9 bases and J by 7 bases, with 19 bases left in between. This CDR3 is 14 amino acids long. Here the CDR3 DNA reads TGTGCCAGGACGAAGACGGGGGGCCGGAATGAGCAGTTCTTC. Amino acid sequence: CARTKTGGRNEQFF.

The chain links TRBV24-1 to TRBJ2-1, with TRBD1 identical over 9 bases. V shed 6 bases and J 5 bases; nucleotides not matched to a gene: 7. Germline V gene sequence: CDR1 KGHDR, CDR2 SFDVKD. The CDR3 runs 15 residues. DNA of the CDR3: TGTGCCACCAGTCACCCCGGGACAGGGAACAATGAGCAGTTCTTC. Encoded protein: CATSHPGTGNNEQFF.